This T cell receptor (beta chain) was sequenced for a study of CD8 T cells in Susac syndrome. RNA amounts of roughly 0.45 to 1 ug underwent reverse transcription with random hexamers. TCRdb re-derived calls from the immunoSEQ multiplex PCR reads in MiXCR, one entry per CDR3 protein. The sample shows 200,000 to 250,000 distinct CDR3 sequences, 94% of them seen only once. Looked up from germline, CDR1 is KGHSH and CDR2 is LQKENI. The trim removed 6 bases at V and 9 bases at J, leaving 11 bases unmatched. CDR3 length: 15 residues. The chain has TRBV18 and TRBJ1-6, with 7 bases identical to TRBD1. This receptor was obtained from a human donor with Susac syndrome. Sequencing was carried out using CD4+ T cells from PBMCs. The CDR3 DNA follows: TGTGCCAGCTCGCGAGCCCCGGGACAGCTTTCACCCCTCCACTTT. This encodes CASSRAPGQLSPLHF.